This T cell receptor beta chain was recovered during a study of blood T cell repertoires in COVID-19. At the level of the study: COVID-19 samples, acute and convalescent, were from the United States, Italy and Spain. T cells, B-cell-depleted T cells, or PBMCs supplied cDNA or gDNA.

Per the original data handling: It was from reference gene primer amplification that nucleated cell counts were estimated. Here immunoSEQ multiplex PCR was the method, and the copy in TCRdb shows in-frame clones only, minus some. V, J and clone size derive from that table, while D and trimming were established from the DNA sequence. The sample carries approximately 300,000 clones, around 90% recorded once. This CDR3 spans 14 amino acids. Trimming cost V 9 bases and J 0 bases, with 12 bases left between them. The germline gives CDR1 MNHNY, CDR2 SVGAGI (reference sequence). The Seattle patients joined while their infection was active and were tracked longitudinally afterward.

V usage is TRBV6-6 and J usage is TRBJ2-1; maybe TRBD2 (6 bases). Material: peripheral blood. The sequence came from a woman between 40 and 50 years old with COVID-19, enrolled during active disease. CDR3 sequence (DNA): TGTGCCAGTAGCGGATCGAGCTCCTACAATGAGCAGTTCTTC. Encoded protein: CASSGSSSYNEQFF.